The sequence of this TCR beta chain was determined in a study of T cells in Graves' hyperthyroidism and ophthalmopathy. RNA transcripts yielded amplified TCR beta CDR3 regions. Researchers ran a first-round RT-PCR on the TCR CDR3 using the HTBI primer set. Each CDR3 protein is one row after TCRdb ran MiXCR on the multiplex PCR reads. The data show a few hundred thousand distinct CDR3 sequences, roughly an eighth seen once. Trimming took 3 bases from V and 5 from J; bases not matched to a gene: 8. Germline V gene sequence: CDR1 KGHSH, CDR2 LQKENI. This CDR3 comprises 15 residues. Source material: blood. The clonotype comes from a woman between 18 and 29 years old with Graves' hyperthyroidism. The chain links TRBV18 to TRBJ2-7; 9 nucleotides match TRBD2. The CDR3 is CASSPVSGSGDEQYF. Here the CDR3 DNA reads TGTGCCAGCTCACCCGTTAGCGGGAGTGGGGACGAGCAGTACTTC.